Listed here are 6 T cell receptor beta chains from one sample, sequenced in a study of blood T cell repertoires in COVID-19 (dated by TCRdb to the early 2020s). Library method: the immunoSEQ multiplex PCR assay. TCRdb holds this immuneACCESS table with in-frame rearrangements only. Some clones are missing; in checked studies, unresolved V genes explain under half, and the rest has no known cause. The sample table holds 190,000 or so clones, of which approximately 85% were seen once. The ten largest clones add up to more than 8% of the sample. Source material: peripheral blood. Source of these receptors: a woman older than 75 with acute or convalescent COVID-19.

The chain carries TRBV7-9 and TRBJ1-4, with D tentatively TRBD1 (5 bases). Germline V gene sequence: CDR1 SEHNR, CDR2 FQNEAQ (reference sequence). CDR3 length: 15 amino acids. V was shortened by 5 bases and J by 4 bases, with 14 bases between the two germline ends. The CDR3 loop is CASSDMTEVNEKLFF. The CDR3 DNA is TGTGCCAGCAGCGATATGACAGAAGTTAATGAAAAACTGTTTTTT.

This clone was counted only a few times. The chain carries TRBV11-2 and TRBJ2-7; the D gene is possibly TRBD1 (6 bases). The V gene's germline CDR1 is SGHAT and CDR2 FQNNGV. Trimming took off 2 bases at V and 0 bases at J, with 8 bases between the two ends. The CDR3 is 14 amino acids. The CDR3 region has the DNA TGTGCCAGCAGCTTAAGGACAGCCTCCTACGAGCAGTACTTC. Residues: CASSLRTASYEQYF.

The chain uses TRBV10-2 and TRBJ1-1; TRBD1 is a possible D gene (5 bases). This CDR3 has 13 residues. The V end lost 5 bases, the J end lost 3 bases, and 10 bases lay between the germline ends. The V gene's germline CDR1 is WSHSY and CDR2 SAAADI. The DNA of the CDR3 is TGCGCCAGCAGTTGGGGGGGGGACACTGAAGCTTTCTTT. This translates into CASSWGGDTEAFF.

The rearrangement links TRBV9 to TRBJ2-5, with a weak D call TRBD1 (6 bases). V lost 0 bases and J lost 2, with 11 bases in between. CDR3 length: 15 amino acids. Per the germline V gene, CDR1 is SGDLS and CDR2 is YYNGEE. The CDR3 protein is CASSVGTGRQETQYF. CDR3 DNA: TGTGCCAGCAGCGTAGGTACAGGGCGGCAAGAGACCCAGTACTTC.

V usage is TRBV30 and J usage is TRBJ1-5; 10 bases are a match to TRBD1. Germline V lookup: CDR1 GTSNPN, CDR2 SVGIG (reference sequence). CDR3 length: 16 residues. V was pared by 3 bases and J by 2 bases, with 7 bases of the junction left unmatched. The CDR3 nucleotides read TGTGCCTGGAGGGCGCCCGGACAGGGGGGCAATCAGCCCCAGCATTTT. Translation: CAWRAPGQGGNQPQHF.

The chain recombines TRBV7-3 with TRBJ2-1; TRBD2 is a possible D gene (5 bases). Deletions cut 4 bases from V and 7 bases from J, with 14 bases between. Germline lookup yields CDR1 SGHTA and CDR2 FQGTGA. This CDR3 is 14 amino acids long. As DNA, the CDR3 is TGTGCCAGCAGCTGGGATCGGACGGGGAATGAGCAGTTCTTC. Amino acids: CASSWDRTGNEQFF. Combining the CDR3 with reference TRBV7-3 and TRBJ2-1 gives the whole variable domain GAGVSQTPSNKVTEKGKYVELRCDPISGHTALYWYRQSLGQGPEFLIYFQGTGAADDSGLPNDRFFAVRPEGSVSTLKIQRTERGDSAVYLCASSWDRTGNEQFFGPGTRLTVL.